This is a list of T cell receptor beta chains from one sample in a study of Tregs in tolerant kidney transplant recipients. Clones were read by immunoSEQ multiplex PCR, and TCRdb kept only the in-frame ones, dropping some. In the table there are 200,000 to 300,000 clones, about 80% of which are singletons. The material sequenced was CD4+ T cells from blood. The source is a human donor in good health. Each CDR3 is given with its conserved first and last residue. The D gene is left open where the match is weak. Some rows have no size entry. The others give once, few or many, or a class for an expanded clone.

clone size,D gene,V gene,J gene,CDR3 protein,CDR3 DNA
.,.,TRBV6-6,TRBJ1-1,CASSYSVRNTEAFF,TGTGCCAGCAGTTACTCGGTCAGAAACACTGAAGCTTTCTTT
.,.,TRBV13,TRBJ2-3,CASSLKTSTDTQYF,TGTGCCAGCAGCCTCAAAACTAGCACAGATACGCAGTATTTT
few,.,TRBV6-5,TRBJ1-4,CASGALGEKLFF,TGTGCCAGCGGGGCGTTAGGTGAAAAACTGTTTTTT
.,TRBD1,TRBV19,TRBJ2-7,CASTGQETYEQYF,TGTGCCAGTACGGGACAGGAGACCTACGAGCAGTACTTC
once,.,TRBV18,TRBJ1-2,CASSPDGPYGYTF,TGTGCCAGCTCACCCGACGGGCCCTATGGCTACACCTTC
.,.,TRBV27,TRBJ2-5,CASSPPTGETQYF,TGTGCCAGCAGTCCTCCGACGGGAGAGACCCAGTACTTC
.,.,TRBV7-2,TRBJ2-7,CASSLGVRGLDPYEQYF,TGTGCCAGCAGCTTAGGGGTGAGGGGCTTGGACCCCTACGAGCAGTACTTC
.,TRBD2,TRBV5-4,TRBJ2-7,CASSRPGGDLYEQYF,TGTGCCAGCAGCCGGCCTGGGGGGGACCTGTACGAGCAGTACTTC
.,.,TRBV7-3,TRBJ1-3,CASSVGGGNGNTIYF,TGTGCCAGCAGCGTAGGGGGAGGGAATGGAAACACCATATATTTT
.,TRBD1,TRBV5-1,TRBJ1-3,CASSFTTGQPNTIYF,TGCGCCAGCAGCTTCACCACGGGACAGCCAAACACCATATATTTT
.,TRBD1,TRBV18,TRBJ1-2,CASSSGQGKSYGYTF,TGTGCCAGCTCATCGGGACAGGGGAAATCTTATGGCTACACCTTC
.,.,TRBV6-1,TRBJ2-1,CASSSASEQFF,TGTGCCAGCAGTTCTGCCTCTGAGCAGTTCTTC
.,TRBD2,TRBV11-3,TRBJ2-1,CASSSTSGRAEQFF,TGTGCCAGCAGCTCCACTAGCGGGAGGGCAGAGCAGTTCTTC
.,.,TRBV6-5,TRBJ1-1,CASSRRGLLNTEAFF,TGTGCCAGCAGTCGCCGCGGACTGTTGAACACTGAAGCTTTCTTT
once,.,TRBV15,TRBJ1-3,CATSKGRGNTIYF,TGTGCCACCAGCAAGGGTCGAGGAAACACCATATATTTT
once,TRBD1,TRBV10-3,TRBJ1-2,CAISGGTGKNYGYTF,TGTGCCATCAGTGGGGGGACAGGGAAGAACTATGGCTACACCTTC
once,.,TRBV6-5,TRBJ2-1,CASSTDPGNSGEQFF,TGTGCCAGCAGTACTGACCCCGGGAATTCGGGTGAGCAGTTCTTC
.,TRBD1,TRBV11-1,TRBJ2-7,CASSRPGQGYEQYF,TGTGCCAGCAGCCGGCCGGGACAGGGGTACGAGCAGTACTTC
.,.,TRBV15,TRBJ1-2,CATSQSLGANYGYTF,TGTGCCACCTCCCAGAGTTTAGGAGCTAACTATGGCTACACCTTC
.,TRBD1,TRBV5-1,TRBJ2-7,CASSSPGQGSYEQYF,TGCGCCAGCAGCTCTCCGGGACAGGGAAGCTACGAGCAGTACTTC
.,.,TRBV6-1,TRBJ1-2,CASSGRGEYYGYTF,TGTGCCAGCAGTGGGAGGGGGGAGTACTATGGCTACACCTTC
few,.,TRBV2,TRBJ1-5,CASGNRGPGNQPQHF,TGTGCCAGCGGAAATCGGGGGCCTGGCAATCAGCCCCAGCATTTT
once,.,TRBV2,TRBJ2-6,CASSVDSGANVLTF,TGTGCCAGCAGCGTAGACTCTGGGGCCAACGTCCTGACTTTC
.,.,TRBV2,TRBJ1-5,CASSLTGNNQPQHF,TGTGCCAGCAGCCTAACAGGGAACAATCAGCCCCAGCATTTT
.,.,TRBV5-1,TRBJ2-7,CASSLGGDKYEQYF,TGCGCCAGCAGCTTGGGGGGAGACAAGTACGAGCAGTACTTC
.,.,TRBV6-5,TRBJ2-1,CASSRTAASYNEQFF,TGTGCCAGCAGTCGGACGGCTGCCTCCTACAATGAGCAGTTCTTC
.,TRBD1,TRBV5-4,TRBJ2-1,CASTYRGSYNEQFF,TGTGCCAGCACTTACAGGGGGTCTTACAATGAGCAGTTCTTC
.,.,TRBV6-1,TRBJ2-2,CASSAGGPGELFF,TGTGCCAGCAGTGCGGGCGGCCCCGGGGAGCTGTTTTTT
.,.,TRBV11-3,TRBJ2-3,CASSLKGWYTDTQYF,TGTGCCAGCAGCTTAAAAGGGTGGTACACAGATACGCAGTATTTT
.,.,TRBV11-2,TRBJ1-3,CASSVHSSGNTIYF,TGTGCCAGCAGCGTCCACAGCTCTGGAAACACCATATATTTT
.,.,TRBV6-1,TRBJ1-3,CASTDSSGNTIYF,TGTGCCAGCACCGACAGCTCTGGAAACACCATATATTTT
.,TRBD1,TRBV11-2,TRBJ2-2,CASSLAGPGQATGELFF,TGTGCCAGCAGCTTAGCGGGTCCAGGACAGGCTACCGGGGAGCTGTTTTTT
few,.,TRBV30,TRBJ2-2,CAWSDPRGGGTGELFF,TGTGCCTGGAGCGACCCTCGTGGAGGGGGGACCGGGGAGCTGTTTTTT
.,TRBD1,TRBV5-1,TRBJ2-7,CASSGGQGATYEQYF,TGCGCCAGCAGCGGGGGACAGGGGGCCACCTACGAGCAGTACTTC
.,TRBD1,TRBV5-1,TRBJ1-1,CASSQDRGPMNTEAFF,TGCGCCAGCAGCCAGGACAGGGGGCCGATGAACACTGAAGCTTTCTTT
.,.,TRBV21-1,TRBJ2-7,CASSKGGESYEQYF,TGTGCCAGCAGCAAGGGGGGCGAGTCCTACGAGCAGTACTTC
once,.,TRBV6-1,TRBJ1-1,CASTNRALITEAFF,TGTGCCAGCACTAACAGGGCCTTGATAACTGAAGCTTTCTTT
.,.,TRBV5-8,TRBJ2-5,CASSGGRGWETQYF,TGTGCCAGCAGCGGTGGCAGGGGTTGGGAGACCCAGTACTTC
few,.,TRBV10-3,TRBJ1-1,CASQGQGNTEAFF,TGTGCCAGCCAGGGCCAGGGGAACACTGAAGCTTTCTTT
once,.,TRBV4-2,TRBJ2-1,CASSQGLPNEQFF,TGTGCCAGCAGCCAAGGATTGCCCAATGAGCAGTTCTTC
once,.,TRBV30,TRBJ1-2,CAWSGARYGYTF,TGTGCCTGGAGTGGGGCCCGCTATGGCTACACCTTC
.,.,TRBV30,TRBJ2-2,CAWSEVGQYLPNTGELFF,TGTGCCTGGAGTGAGGTCGGGCAGTATCTTCCGAACACCGGGGAGCTGTTTTTT
.,TRBD2,TRBV5-6,TRBJ2-1,CASSSTSGGSSSYNEQFF,TGTGCCAGCAGCTCGACTAGCGGGGGTAGTAGCTCCTACAATGAGCAGTTCTTC
few,.,TRBV6-1,TRBJ1-4,CASSLLSSSHEKLFF,TGTGCCAGCAGTCTCCTCTCCAGTTCCCATGAAAAACTGTTTTTT
.,.,TRBV14,TRBJ1-1,CASSQVGAGYMNTEAFF,TGTGCCAGCAGCCAAGTGGGCGCAGGTTATATGAACACTGAAGCTTTCTTT
.,TRBD1,TRBV7-2,TRBJ2-7,CASSLARGPYEQYF,TGTGCCAGCAGCTTAGCCAGGGGGCCGTACGAGCAGTACTTC
.,.,TRBV27,TRBJ2-5,CASSPRWETQYF,TGTGCCAGCAGTCCAAGGTGGGAGACCCAGTACTTC
.,TRBD2,TRBV7-2,TRBJ2-5,CASSSNSGGGETQYF,TGTGCCAGCAGCTCTAATAGCGGGGGCGGGGAGACCCAGTACTTC
.,TRBD1,TRBV7-9,TRBJ1-4,CASSEGTGNEKLFF,TGTGCCAGCAGCGAAGGGACAGGGAACGAAAAACTGTTTTTT
.,.,TRBV27,TRBJ2-7,CASRQGSRPYEQYF,TGTGCCAGCCGCCAAGGGTCACGTCCCTACGAGCAGTACTTC
.,TRBD1,TRBV5-4,TRBJ1-1,CASSPPFRDREAFF,TGTGCCAGCAGCCCCCCCTTTAGGGACAGGGAAGCTTTCTTT
.,.,TRBV7-9,TRBJ1-2,CASSHPTGYTF,TGTGCCAGCAGCCATCCGACAGGCTACACCTTC
.,.,TRBV2,TRBJ2-3,CASSEAGVSTDTQYF,TGTGCCAGCAGTGAAGCGGGGGTAAGCACAGATACGCAGTATTTT